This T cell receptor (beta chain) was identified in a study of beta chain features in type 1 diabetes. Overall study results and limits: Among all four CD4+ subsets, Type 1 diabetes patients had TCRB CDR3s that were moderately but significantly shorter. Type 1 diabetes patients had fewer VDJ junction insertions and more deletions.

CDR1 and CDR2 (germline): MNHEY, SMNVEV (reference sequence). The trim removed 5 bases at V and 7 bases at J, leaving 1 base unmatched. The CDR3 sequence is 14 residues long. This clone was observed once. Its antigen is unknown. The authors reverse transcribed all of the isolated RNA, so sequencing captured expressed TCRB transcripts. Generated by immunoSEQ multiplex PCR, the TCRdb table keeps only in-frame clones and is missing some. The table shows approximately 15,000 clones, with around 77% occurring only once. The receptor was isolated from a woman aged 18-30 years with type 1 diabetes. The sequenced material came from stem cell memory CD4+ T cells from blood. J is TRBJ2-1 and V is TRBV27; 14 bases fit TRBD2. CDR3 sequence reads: CASSRTSGRNEQFF. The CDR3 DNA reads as TGTGCCAGCAGTCGGACTAGCGGGAGGAATGAGCAGTTCTTC.